What follows are 30 T cell receptor beta chains derived from one specimen sequenced in a study of radiation and T cells in renal cell carcinoma. Sample time point: baseline pretreatment blood. Treatment denoted: 15 Gy SBRT to primary tumor, nephrectomy 4 weeks later. Clones were read by immunoSEQ multiplex PCR, and TCRdb kept only the in-frame ones, dropping some. The sample contains about 130,000 clones, roughly 90% of which appear only once. The sample consisted of blood, taken from a patient whose treatment included radiotherapy and nephrectomy. Receptors originate from a woman aged 50 to 60 with renal cell carcinoma.

The chain joins TRBV5-1 to TRBJ2-3, with D tentatively TRBD1 (7 bases). V lost 2 bases, J lost 6 bases, and 28 bases lay in between. The CDR3 extends over 19 amino acids. CDR1 SGHRS and CDR2 YFSETQ come from the germline V gene. The CDR3 loop reads CASSLGGSGGGPAGDTQYF. The CDR3 coding sequence is TGCGCCAGCAGCTTAGGCGGGTCAGGAGGGGGCCCCGCCGGGGATACGCAGTATTTT. Looking up the rest from reference TRBV5-1 and TRBJ2-3 gives the full variable domain: KAGVTQTPRYLIKTRGQQVTLSCSPISGHRSVSWYQQTPGQGLQFLFEYFSETQRNKGNFPGRFSGRQFSNSRSEMNVSTLELGDSALYLCASSLGGSGGGPAGDTQYFGPGTRLTVL.

V and J are TRBV19 and TRBJ2-7; the D gene is possibly TRBD2 (5 bases). The V gene's germline CDR1 is LNHDA and CDR2 SQIVND (reference sequence). Trimming removed 4 bases at V and 2 bases at J, with 9 bases between. The CDR3 runs 13 residues. DNA for the CDR3: TGTGCCAGTAGTAACGCAGCGGCCTACGAGCAGTACTTC. The encoded protein is CASSNAAAYEQYF.

The genes are TRBV25-1 and TRBJ1-2; 7 bases line up with TRBD1. Per the germline V gene, CDR1 is MGHDK and CDR2 is SYGVNS. This CDR3 comprises 14 residues. The V and J ends lost 2 bases and 6 bases, in that order; junction bases with no gene match: 6. DNA for the CDR3: TGTGCCAGCAGTGAACCCGACAGGGTCCATGGCTACACCTTC. Translation: CASSEPDRVHGYTF.

The chain links TRBV30 to TRBJ2-2; 9 nucleotides line up with TRBD1. CDR1 and CDR2 from the germline V gene are GTSNPN and SVGIG (reference sequence). The CDR3 contains 14 residues. V trimming: 1 base; J trimming: 5 bases; junction bases outside the gene matches: 2. As DNA, the CDR3 is TGTGCCTGGAGTGCCGGGACAGGGACCGGGGAGCTGTTTTTT. Translation gives CAWSAGTGTGELFF.

The chain joins TRBV7-3 to TRBJ1-1, with D possibly being TRBD1 (5 bases). The germline V gene encodes CDR1 SGHTA and CDR2 FQGTGA. V was shortened by 1 base and J by 11 bases, with 14 bases between the two germline ends. The length of the CDR3 is 13 residues. The chain's CDR3 is CASSLRDGPSAFF. In DNA form, the CDR3 reads TGTGCCAGCAGCTTAAGGGACGGACCCTCTGCTTTCTTT.

The chain is built from TRBV6-6 and TRBJ2-7; 10 bases agree with TRBD2. The CDR3 runs to 16 residues. Germline V gene data show CDR1 as MNHNY and CDR2 as SVGAGI (reference sequence). With 6 bases clipped from V and 0 bases from J, the junction kept 8 bases outside the gene matches. The CDR3 bases are TGTGCCAGCAGCCCTACAACTAGCGGGGTCTCCTACGAGCAGTACTTC. Translation gives CASSPTTSGVSYEQYF.

This clone appeared a few times. The CDR3 DNA reads as TGTGCCAGTAGTGGAGAGATGGGGTATGGCTACACCTTC. This translates into CASSGEMGYGYTF. The genes are TRBV19 and TRBJ1-2; D is undetermined. The length of the CDR3 is 13 residues. Germline V gene data show CDR1 as LNHDA and CDR2 as SQIVND (reference sequence). V dropped 5 bases and J dropped 5 bases, with 12 bases sitting between them.

The rearrangement links TRBV4-1 to TRBJ1-5; D may be TRBD1 (6 bases). In germline, CDR1 is MGHRA, CDR2 YSYEKL. V dropped 0 bases and J dropped 6 bases, with 9 bases sitting between them. CDR3 length: 14 residues. This chain's CDR3 is CASSQEPGVQPQHF. In DNA, the CDR3 is TGCGCCAGCAGCCAAGAGCCAGGGGTTCAGCCCCAGCATTTT.

The CDR3 loop is CASSPDTNYGYTF. CDR3 sequence (DNA): TGTGCCAGCAGCCCGGACACCAACTATGGCTACACCTTC. The rearrangement links TRBV9 to TRBJ1-2, with a tentative D call TRBD1 (5 bases). Trimming shortened V by 4 bases and J by 2 bases, and 9 bases separated the two germline ends. Germline assignment: CDR1 SGDLS and CDR2 YYNGEE. The CDR3 spans 13 residues.

The chain links TRBV5-6 to TRBJ1-6; possibly TRBD1 for D (5 bases). The CDR3 has 16 residues. V lost 1 base, J lost 7 bases, and 15 bases lay in between. Germline loops: CDR1 SGHDT, CDR2 YYEEEE. Here the CDR3 DNA reads TGTGCCAGCAGCTTGAGTTGGGGCGGTGGGAATTCACCCCTCCACTTT. It codes for CASSLSWGGGNSPLHF.

The V call is TRBV9, the J call TRBJ1-1, with TRBD1 matching 11 bases. After removal of 4 bases from V and 10 bases from J, the junction contained 6 bases not matched to a gene. The germline V gene encodes CDR1 SGDLS and CDR2 YYNGEE. This CDR3 spans 13 amino acids. CDR3 region: CASSPRTGGIAFF. The CDR3 DNA follows: TGTGCCAGCAGCCCAAGGACAGGGGGCATAGCTTTCTTT. Full variable domain (rest looked up from reference TRBV9 and TRBJ1-1): DSGVTQTPKHLITATGQRVTLRCSPRSGDLSVYWYQQSLDQGLQFLIQYYNGEERAKGNILERFSAQQFPDLHSELNLSSLELGDSALYFCASSPRTGGIAFFGQGTRLTVV.

This clone has a handful of counts. The V and J genes are TRBV7-9 and TRBJ1-1; no clear D gene. Looked up from germline, CDR1 is SEHNR and CDR2 is FQNEAQ (reference sequence). Trimming removed 1 base from V and 0 bases from J, with 6 bases in between. There are 14 residues in the CDR3. The DNA of the CDR3 is TGTGCCAGCAGCTTAGTTGCAGTGAACACTGAAGCTTTCTTT. It translates to CASSLVAVNTEAFF.

This sequence joins TRBV15 and TRBJ1-2, with 8 bases lining up with TRBD1. Germline values: CDR1 LNHNV, CDR2 YYDKDF (reference sequence). The V and J ends lost 1 base and 3 bases, in that order; junction bases with no gene match: 10. The CDR3 consists of 17 residues. CDR3 loop: CATSRGMDRARDYGYTF. The CDR3 DNA sequence: TGTGCCACCAGCAGAGGGATGGACAGGGCGCGGGACTATGGCTACACCTTC. Full variable domain (rest looked up from reference TRBV15 and TRBJ1-2): DAMVIQNPRYQVTQFGKPVTLSCSQTLNHNVMYWYQQKSSQAPKLLFHYYDKDFNNEADTPDNFQSRRPNTSFCFLDIRSPGLGDTAMYLCATSRGMDRARDYGYTFGSGTRLTVV.

The chain recombines TRBV6-5 with TRBJ2-1, with TRBD2 matching over 10 bases. The CDR3 length is 15 residues. CDR1 and CDR2 from the germline V gene are MNHEY and SVGAGI. V trimming: 5 bases; J trimming: 6 bases; junction bases outside the gene matches: 7. CDR3: CASSTPKRGGNEQFF. CDR3 in DNA: TGTGCCAGCAGTACCCCCAAGCGGGGGGGCAATGAGCAGTTCTTC.

The V gene is TRBV6-1, the J gene TRBJ2-3; 8 positions match TRBD1. The germline V gene has CDR1 MNHNS and CDR2 SASEGT. This CDR3 is 14 amino acids long. The J segment lost 5 bases and the V segment lost 4 bases, leaving 5 bases of the junction unmatched. The CDR3 loop is CASSVGQGLDTQYF. CDR3 sequence (DNA): TGTGCCAGCAGTGTCGGACAGGGTTTAGATACGCAGTATTTT.

This chain links TRBV5-4 with TRBJ1-6; the D gene is possibly TRBD1 (5 bases). CDR3 size: 16 residues. CDR1 is SGHNT and CDR2 is YYREEE in the germline V gene (reference sequence). The V end was cut by 6 bases, the J end by 0 bases, with 13 bases between. The CDR3 bases are TGTGCCAGCACCGACAGCGTGAGCTCCTATAATTCACCCCTCCACTTT. Encoded protein: CASTDSVSSYNSPLHF. The full variable domain, in which reference TRBV5-4 and TRBJ1-6 provide the parts outside the CDR3, is ETGVTQSPTHLIKTRGQQVTLRCSSQSGHNTVSWYQQALGQGPQFIFQYYREEENGRGNFPPRFSGLQFPNYSSELNVNALELDDSALYLCASTDSVSSYNSPLHFGNGTRLTVT.

The chain combines TRBV18 with TRBJ1-2; the match to TRBD1 covers 9 bases. The trim removed 3 bases at V and 7 bases at J, leaving 3 bases unmatched. Germline V gene lookup returns CDR1 KGHSH and CDR2 LQKENI. This CDR3 spans 13 amino acids. The CDR3 DNA sequence: TGTGCCAGCTCACCGGGGACAGGGTTTGGCTACACCTTC. Its translation: CASSPGTGFGYTF.

The chain joins TRBV7-9 to TRBJ1-3, with a possible D match to TRBD1 (6 bases). CDR3 length equals 15 residues. The germline V and J ends were trimmed by 3 bases and 7 bases, with 16 bases remaining between them. Germline assignment: CDR1 SEHNR and CDR2 FQNEAQ (reference sequence). DNA of the CDR3: TGTGCCAGCAGCTTTTCAGGGGAATCTCGGAACACCATATATTTT. As protein: CASSFSGESRNTIYF.

With respect to this clone: The same CDR3 also results from other DNA sequences found in this sample. The chain joins TRBV5-6 to TRBJ1-2, with D unresolved. The V gene's germline CDR1 is SGHDT and CDR2 YYEEEE. This CDR3 has 13 amino acids. V lost 2 bases to trimming and J lost 2 bases, with 7 bases between them. CDR3 nucleotides: TGTGCCAGCAGCTTAGGAGGGAACTATGGCTACACCTTC. Residues: CASSLGGNYGYTF.

The genes are TRBV5-6 and TRBJ2-3, with 10 bases identical to TRBD1. V lost 1 base and J lost 3; bases outside the gene matches: 5. This CDR3 contains 16 residues. CDR1 is SGHDT and CDR2 is YYEEEE in the germline V gene. The CDR3 DNA is TGTGCCAGCAGCTTGAGTGGGGGACAGGGGACAGATACGCAGTATTTT. Its protein is CASSLSGGQGTDTQYF.

The chain joins TRBV4-1 to TRBJ1-6; no firm D call. V was clipped by 1 base and J by 10 bases, with 5 bases between them. Germline V gene lookup returns CDR1 MGHRA and CDR2 YSYEKL. This CDR3 is built from 12 residues. This CDR3 is CASSQVRSPLHF. CDR3 nucleotides: TGCGCCAGCAGCCAAGTGAGGTCACCCCTCCACTTT.

The rearrangement uses TRBV2 and TRBJ1-1; D might be TRBD1 (5 bases). This CDR3 comprises 13 residues. Trimming took 7 bases from V and 1 from J, leaving 10 bases between them. Germline V CDR1 and CDR2: SNHLY, FYNNEI. CDR3 nucleotides: TGTGCCAGCAAGCGGCAGGGGAACACTGAAGCTTTCTTT. As protein: CASKRQGNTEAFF.

The V gene is TRBV4-1, the J gene TRBJ1-3; D not certain. Germline V gene sequence: CDR1 MGHRA, CDR2 YSYEKL. V was trimmed by 1 base and J by 0 bases, leaving 10 bases between them. The CDR3 has 16 amino acids. Written as DNA, the CDR3 is TGCGCCAGCAGCCAAGGGTGGCGGGACTCTGGAAACACCATATATTTT. Its protein product is CASSQGWRDSGNTIYF.

This clone appeared once. The chain has TRBV4-3 and TRBJ1-3; D is unclear. This CDR3 is 15 amino acids long. Trimming removed 0 bases at V and 0 bases at J, with 6 bases between. Germline CDR1 and CDR2: LGHNA and YSLEER. The CDR3 DNA follows: TGCGCCAGCAGCCAAGAAGAGAGCTCTGGAAACACCATATATTTT. It encodes CASSQEESSGNTIYF.

This rearrangement joins TRBV30 to TRBJ1-1; D gene ambiguous. The V end was cut by 4 bases, the J end by 0 bases, with 9 bases between. Germline values: CDR1 GTSNPN, CDR2 SVGIG (reference sequence). This CDR3 spans 13 amino acids. The CDR3 protein is CAWTVAMNTEAFF. The DNA of the CDR3 is TGTGCCTGGACAGTAGCGATGAACACTGAAGCTTTCTTT.

This rearrangement joins TRBV7-9 to TRBJ1-2; no clear D gene. Germline V CDR1 and CDR2: SEHNR, FQNEAQ (reference sequence). V was trimmed by 1 base and J by 1 base, leaving 7 bases between them. The CDR3 totals 14 residues. The CDR3 DNA reads TGTGCCAGCAGCTTAGTAAGGGTTAACTATGGCTACACCTTC. Protein sequence: CASSLVRVNYGYTF.

The chain is built from TRBV6-1 and TRBJ1-1; D unresolved. Trimming pared 0 bases from V and 1 base from J, leaving 6 bases between. The germline gives CDR1 MNHNS, CDR2 SASEGT. The CDR3 consists of 14 residues. CDR3 sequence reads: CASSEAYRNTEAFF. The CDR3, as DNA: TGTGCCAGCAGTGAAGCGTATAGGAACACTGAAGCTTTCTTT.

This chain uses TRBV2 with TRBJ1-6; D is uncertain. Germline V CDR1 and CDR2: SNHLY, FYNNEI. V was clipped by 7 bases and J by 7 bases, with 14 bases between them. The CDR3 contains 14 residues. This chain's CDR3 is CASNGNRRNSPLHF. The CDR3 DNA is TGTGCCAGCAACGGTAACCGACGAAATTCACCCCTCCACTTT. The full variable domain, rest sourced from reference TRBV2 and TRBJ1-6, is EPEVTQTPSHQVTQMGQEVILRCVPISNHLYFYWYRQILGQKVEFLVSFYNNEISEKSEIFDDQFSVERPDGSNFTLKIRSTKLEDSAMYFCASNGNRRNSPLHFGNGTRLTVT.

The chain carries TRBV2 and TRBJ2-7; maybe TRBD1 (5 bases). Germline values: CDR1 SNHLY, CDR2 FYNNEI. CDR3 length equals 14 residues. Trimming cost V 2 bases and J 0 bases, with 8 bases left between them. CDR3 sequence: CASSERGTSYEQYF. The CDR3 DNA reads TGTGCCAGCAGTGAAAGGGGCACCTCCTACGAGCAGTACTTC.

The chain couples TRBV18 to TRBJ1-5; 9 nucleotides agree with TRBD1. Per the germline V gene, CDR1 is KGHSH and CDR2 is LQKENI. This CDR3 spans 16 amino acids. Losses at the gene ends were 5 bases for V and 2 bases for J; bases not matched to a gene: 7. Here the CDR3 reads CASSTSDRGGNQPQHF. DNA of the CDR3: TGTGCCAGCTCAACCTCGGACAGGGGAGGCAATCAGCCCCAGCATTTT.